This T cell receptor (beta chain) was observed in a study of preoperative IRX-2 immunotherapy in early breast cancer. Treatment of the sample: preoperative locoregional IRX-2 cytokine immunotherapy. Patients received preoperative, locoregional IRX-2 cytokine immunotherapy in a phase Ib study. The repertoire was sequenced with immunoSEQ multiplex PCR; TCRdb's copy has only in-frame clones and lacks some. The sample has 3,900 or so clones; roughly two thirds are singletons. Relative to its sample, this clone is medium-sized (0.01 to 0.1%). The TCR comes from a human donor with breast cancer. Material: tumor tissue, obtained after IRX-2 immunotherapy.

For the CDR3, the DNA is TGCGCCAGCAGCCAAGAACAGGCTGGAAACACCATATATTTT. Its translation: CASSQEQAGNTIYF. The chain combines TRBV1 with TRBJ1-3; the table assigns TRBD1, which was not confirmed against the DNA. TRBV1 is tagged as a pseudogene. The CDR3 has 14 residues.